One sample yielded the 13 T cell receptor beta chains listed below, sequenced in a study of cytotoxic CD8 clonotypes in ibrutinib-treated CLL. The table came from immunoSEQ multiplex PCR; TCRdb's copy has only in-frame clones and leaves some out. The top ten hold approximately 30% of the sample, which has nearly 100,000 clones, around 80% seen once. The specimen comprised PBMCs, sampled after 12 months of ibrutinib treatment. The receptor set was obtained from a human donor with chronic lymphocytic leukemia.

The J gene is TRBJ1-3, the V gene TRBV19, with D hard to call. There are 18 residues in the CDR3. Germline V gene data show CDR1 as LNHDA and CDR2 as SQIVND (reference sequence). Trimming cost V 1 base and J 2 bases, with 18 bases left between them. The CDR3, as DNA: TGTGCCAGTAGTATAGTAGGGTTGAAGGGAAAGCCTGGAAACACCATATATTTT. As protein: CASSIVGLKGKPGNTIYF.

This clone was counted once. The rearrangement uses TRBV5-4 and TRBJ1-1; D not resolved. The CDR3 covers 13 residues. Trimming took 4 bases from V and 7 from J, leaving 14 bases between them. The germline V gene has CDR1 SGHNT and CDR2 YYREEE (reference sequence). In DNA form, the CDR3 reads TGTGCCAGCAGCCCATCCCCTCGGGGTGAAGCTTTCTTT. It codes for CASSPSPRGEAFF.

V usage is TRBV10-3 and J usage is TRBJ1-5; D call uncertain. V was clipped by 5 bases and J by 0 bases, with 8 bases between them. The V gene's germline CDR1 is ENHRY and CDR2 SYGVKD. The CDR3 totals 14 residues. The CDR3 reads CAISRDYSNQPQHF. In DNA form, the CDR3 reads TGTGCCATCAGTCGGGATTATAGCAATCAGCCCCAGCATTTT.

This clone was seen a single time. The chain has TRBV6-1 and TRBJ2-7; TRBD1 agrees at 10 bases. This CDR3 region has 15 residues. Germline V gives CDR1 MNHNS, CDR2 SASEGT. V shed 9 bases and J 7 bases; nucleotides not matched to a gene: 15. CDR3: CASRSAGTGVGEQYF. The DNA of the CDR3 is TGTGCCAGTAGATCTGCCGGGACAGGGGTGGGAGAGCAGTACTTC.

V gene TRBV11-3 combines with J gene TRBJ2-2, with D tentatively TRBD2 (5 bases). The CDR3 covers 15 residues. Per germline, CDR1 SGHNT and CDR2 YENEEA. Trimming removed 5 bases from V and 3 bases from J, with 13 bases in between. The CDR3 region is CASSLSGEHTGELFF. The CDR3 DNA follows: TGTGCCAGCAGCCTCTCCGGGGAGCACACCGGGGAGCTGTTTTTT.

The CDR3 spells CSVRTQDTQYF. DNA of the CDR3: TGCAGCGTGAGGACACAAGATACGCAGTATTTT. V and J are TRBV29-1 and TRBJ2-3, with D possibly TRBD1 on 5 matching bases. The V end was cut by 6 bases, the J end by 5 bases, with 9 bases between. CDR1 SQVTM and CDR2 ANQGSEA come from the germline V gene. This CDR3 is 11 amino acids long.

The table lists this clone with a few counts. The V gene is TRBV9, the J gene TRBJ2-5; the D is unclear. In germline, CDR1 is SGDLS, CDR2 YYNGEE. The CDR3 runs 14 residues. Deletions cut 0 bases from V and 5 bases from J, with 11 bases between. CDR3 coding DNA: TGTGCCAGCAGCGTAGCTAATAGAGCTGAGACCCAGTACTTC. Translating it yields CASSVANRAETQYF.

The chain employs TRBV30 and TRBJ1-2, with 8 bases matching TRBD1. The CDR3 is 14 residues long. Germline V gene data show CDR1 as GTSNPN and CDR2 as SVGIG (reference sequence). V was pared by 5 bases and J by 5 bases, with 10 bases of the junction left unmatched. The CDR3 sequence: CAWDIQGAGYGYTF. The CDR3 DNA reads TGTGCCTGGGACATCCAGGGGGCTGGGTATGGCTACACCTTC.

The chain links TRBV19 to TRBJ1-2; 7 positions agree with TRBD1. The CDR3 loop spans 12 amino acids. V trimming: 6 bases; J trimming: 7 bases; junction bases outside the gene matches: 5. The germline gives CDR1 LNHDA, CDR2 SQIVND (reference sequence). The DNA of the CDR3 is TGTGCCAGTAGAGGGGGCGCGGTTGGCTACACCTTC. Residues: CASRGGAVGYTF.

The chain uses TRBV7-9 and TRBJ1-4; tentatively, D is TRBD1 (5 bases). Per germline, CDR1 SEHNR and CDR2 FQNEAQ (reference sequence). The CDR3 sequence is 17 residues long. V dropped 1 base and J dropped 7 bases, with 19 bases sitting between them. The CDR3 reads CASSLGVGMGTSEKLFF. DNA of the CDR3: TGTGCCAGCAGCTTAGGGGTTGGCATGGGGACGAGTGAAAAACTGTTTTTT.

The gene calls are TRBV5-6 and TRBJ2-3, with D possibly TRBD1 on 6 matching bases. The ends were cut back, 9 bases at V and 2 bases at J, with 16 bases in the middle. CDR3 length: 14 amino acids. In germline, CDR1 is SGHDT, CDR2 YYEEEE. The CDR3 sequence: CATSLQGPTDTQYF. CDR3 DNA: TGTGCCACCTCTCTACAGGGTCCCACAGATACGCAGTATTTT. Full variable domain (remainder filled in from reference TRBV5-6 and TRBJ2-3): DAGVTQSPTHLIKTRGQQVTLRCSPKSGHDTVSWYQQALGQGPQFIFQYYEEEERQRGNFPDRFSGHQFPNYSSELNVNALLLGDSALYLCATSLQGPTDTQYFGPGTRLTVL.

The rearrangement uses TRBV4-2 and TRBJ2-1; the match to TRBD2 covers 11 bases. The germline V gene encodes CDR1 LGHNA and CDR2 YNFKEQ. This CDR3 spans 16 amino acids. The junction had 11 bases not matched to a gene; V was cut back by 6 bases and J by 7 bases. In DNA, the CDR3 is TGTGCCAGCAGGCCTCATAGCGGGGGGGCCGAGAATGAGCAGTTCTTC. This translates into CASRPHSGGAENEQFF.

The chain couples TRBV6-5 to TRBJ2-7; D is perhaps TRBD1 (7 bases). Germline V gene lookup returns CDR1 MNHEY and CDR2 SVGAGI. CDR3 length: 14 amino acids. V lost 4 bases and J lost 5, with 15 bases in between. The CDR3 DNA sequence: TGTGCCAGCAGTTTTGACAGGGAGGCCCACGAGCAGTACTTC. Translation: CASSFDREAHEQYF.